The 22 T cell receptor beta chains presented below share a single source sample, sequenced in a study of blood T cell repertoires in COVID-19. The table came from immunoSEQ multiplex PCR; TCRdb's copy has only in-frame clones and leaves some out. In the table there are around 370,000 clones, around 90% of which are singletons. The sequenced sample consisted of peripheral blood. The receptors come from a man younger than 35 with active or convalescent COVID-19.

The V and J genes are TRBV28 and TRBJ1-2; 9 positions agree with TRBD1. This CDR3 has 16 amino acids. Trimming at V came to 9 bases and at J to 3 bases, leaving 14 bases not matched to a gene. Looked up from germline, CDR1 is MDHEN and CDR2 is SYDVKM. CDR3 nucleotide sequence: TGTGCCAGTCTACAGGGGGCCACGGATATGTACTATGGCTACACCTTC. Its protein product is CASLQGATDMYYGYTF.

The V and J genes are TRBV12-3 or TRBV12-4 and TRBJ1-1, with 7 bases that match TRBD1. J was trimmed by 5 bases and V by 5 bases; bases with no gene match: 2. This CDR3 comprises 12 residues. CDR3 sequence: CASSGTATEAFF. CDR3 sequence (DNA): TGTGCCAGCAGTGGGACAGCTACTGAAGCTTTCTTT.

The CDR3 sequence: CASSPDRSGGDSNQPQHF. For the CDR3, the DNA is TGTGCCAGCAGTCCGGACAGGAGTGGGGGCGATAGCAATCAGCCCCAGCATTTT. The genes are TRBV6-6 and TRBJ1-5, with 7 bases identical to TRBD1. The CDR3 is 18 amino acids. Unmatched junction bases numbered 13, after V lost 5 bases and J lost 0 bases. Germline CDR1 MNHNY, CDR2 SVGAGI (reference sequence).

The gene calls are TRBV3-1 (or the pseudogene TRBV3-2) and TRBJ2-4; 8 bases fit TRBD1. V lost 5 bases to trimming and J lost 9 bases; unmatched junction nucleotides: 6. The germline V gene has CDR1 LGHDT and CDR2 YNNKEL (reference sequence). This CDR3 has 13 residues. The CDR3 protein is CASSADRVSIQYF. As DNA, the CDR3 is TGTGCCAGCAGCGCGGACAGGGTCAGCATTCAGTACTTC.

This chain uses TRBV6-5 with TRBJ1-1, with D tentatively TRBD1 (5 bases). Germline assignment: CDR1 MNHEY and CDR2 SVGAGI. V shed 6 bases and J shed 1 base, with 12 bases lying between them. The CDR3 has 14 amino acids. The CDR3 loop is CASREGTANTEAFF. The CDR3 bases are TGTGCCAGCAGGGAGGGGACGGCGAACACTGAAGCTTTCTTT.

V gene TRBV28 combines with J gene TRBJ1-5; 7 positions match TRBD1. Germline V gene lookup returns CDR1 MDHEN and CDR2 SYDVKM. The V segment lost 6 bases and the J segment 3 bases; nucleotides outside the gene matches: 14. This CDR3 region has 17 residues. The CDR3 nucleotides are TGTGCCAGCAGCTACCTTGAGACAGGGAACCCCAATCAGCCCCAGCATTTT. Translated, it gives CASSYLETGNPNQPQHF.

The V call is TRBV6-2 or TRBV6-3, the J call TRBJ1-5; D gene uncertain. V was shortened by 5 bases and J by 3 bases, with 11 bases between the two germline ends. The germline CDR1 and CDR2 sequences are MNHEY and SVGEGT. This CDR3 is 14 amino acids long. The CDR3 nucleotides are TGTGCCAGCAGTCGATACCGGGACAATCAGCCCCAGCATTTT. Its translation: CASSRYRDNQPQHF.

The rearrangement links TRBV7-2 to TRBJ2-2; 14 bases are a match to TRBD2. The V segment lost 5 bases and the J segment 2 bases; nucleotides outside the gene matches: 4. The CDR3 totals 17 residues. From germline, CDR1 is SGHTA and CDR2 FQGNSA. CDR3 sequence (DNA): TGTGCCAGCAGCCGGACTAGCGGGGGGTATAACACCGGGGAGCTGTTTTTT. It yields the protein CASSRTSGGYNTGELFF.

This chain uses TRBV7-2 with TRBJ2-7, with 9 bases that match TRBD2. V dropped 5 bases and J dropped 5; count of bases not matched to a gene: 7. Germline V gene sequence: CDR1 SGHTA, CDR2 FQGNSA. This CDR3 comprises 14 residues. CDR3 coding DNA: TGTGCCAGCAGCCAGACTAGCGGAATCCACGAGCAGTACTTC. It specifies CASSQTSGIHEQYF. Full variable domain (outside the CDR3, taken from reference TRBV7-2 and TRBJ2-7): GAGVSQSPSNKVTEKGKDVELRCDPISGHTALYWYRQSLGQGLEFLIYFQGNSAPDKSGLPSDRFSAERTGGSVSTLTIQRTQQEDSAVYLCASSQTSGIHEQYFGPGTRLTVT.

The rearrangement joins TRBV5-1 to TRBJ2-7; TRBD2 is a possible D gene (5 bases). CDR1 and CDR2 (germline): SGHRS, YFSETQ. CDR3 length: 16 residues. The ends were cut back, 0 bases at V and 2 bases at J, with 15 bases in the middle. CDR3 nucleotides: TGCGCCAGCAGCTTGGGAGGGTCCCACAAGACCTACGAGCAGTACTTC. Translating gives CASSLGGSHKTYEQYF.

This rearrangement joins TRBV7-8 to TRBJ1-5, with a possible D match to TRBD1 (5 bases). Trimming left V 2 bases short and J 2 bases short, with 16 bases between. Germline lookup yields CDR1 SGHVS and CDR2 FQNEAQ. This CDR3 has 17 residues. This CDR3 is CASSLREGDGGNQPQHF. DNA for the CDR3: TGTGCCAGCAGCTTAAGGGAAGGGGATGGGGGCAATCAGCCCCAGCATTTT.

This chain uses TRBV18 with TRBJ2-1, with D uncertain. CDR1 is KGHSH and CDR2 is LQKENI in the germline V gene. V was pared by 1 base and J by 3 bases, with 19 bases between. This CDR3 has 18 amino acids. CDR3 protein: CASSPRAVDYAGYNEQFF. CDR3 sequence (DNA): TGTGCCAGCTCACCACGGGCAGTTGATTATGCTGGCTACAATGAGCAGTTCTTC.

The V gene is TRBV7-6, the J gene TRBJ1-6; D remains unclear. The CDR3 totals 15 residues. Germline assignment: CDR1 SGHVS and CDR2 FNYEAQ. Trimming took 1 base from V and 7 from J, leaving 11 bases between them. The CDR3 region has the DNA TGTGCCAGCAGCTTAGACGCCGGGTCGAATTCACCCCTCCACTTT. Translated, it gives CASSLDAGSNSPLHF.

CDR3: CATKSPGNTEAFF. For the CDR3, the DNA is TGTGCCACTAAGTCCCCGGGGAACACTGAAGCTTTCTTT. The rearrangement joins TRBV6-5 to TRBJ1-1; D not resolved. Looked up from germline, CDR1 is MNHEY and CDR2 is SVGAGI. CDR3 length: 13 amino acids. V was clipped by 10 bases and J by 1 base, with 13 bases between them.

This rearrangement joins TRBV2 to TRBJ1-2; the D gene is possibly TRBD1 (5 bases). V lost 0 bases, J lost 5 bases, and 10 bases lay in between. Germline loops: CDR1 SNHLY, CDR2 FYNNEI. This CDR3 is built from 14 residues. The CDR3 region has the DNA TGTGCCAGCAGTGAAGCTGGGGGGTTTTATGGCTACACCTTC. Its protein product is CASSEAGGFYGYTF.

The chain has TRBV7-9 and TRBJ1-5; 7 bases match TRBD1. The V and J ends lost 5 bases and 4 bases, in that order; junction bases with no gene match: 5. The V gene's germline CDR1 is SEHNR and CDR2 FQNEAQ (reference sequence). CDR3 length: 14 amino acids. The CDR3 loop reads CASSIDRVNQPQHF. The DNA of the CDR3 is TGTGCCAGCAGCATAGACAGGGTGAATCAGCCCCAGCATTTT.

The gene calls are TRBV6-5 and TRBJ1-4; possibly TRBD1 for D (5 bases). The CDR3 consists of 15 residues. Per germline, CDR1 MNHEY and CDR2 SVGAGI. Trimming stripped 7 bases from V and 1 base from J, with 13 bases between. The CDR3 sequence is CASIFWQGTNEKLFF. In nucleotides, the CDR3 is TGTGCCAGCATCTTTTGGCAGGGAACTAATGAAAAACTGTTTTTT.

The chain recombines TRBV9 with TRBJ1-4, with D hard to call. The CDR3 extends over 14 amino acids. Per germline, CDR1 SGDLS and CDR2 YYNGEE. V lost 0 bases and J lost 4, with 7 bases in between. The CDR3 coding sequence is TGTGCCAGCAGCGTAGAAGGAGGTAATGAAAAACTGTTTTTT. Protein product: CASSVEGGNEKLFF.

The chain uses TRBV4-1 and TRBJ1-1; unclear D gene. CDR1 is MGHRA, CDR2 YSYEKL, per germline. This CDR3 spans 12 amino acids. V shed 8 bases and J shed 0 bases, with 7 bases lying between them. CDR3 DNA sequence: TGCGCCAGCCGTGAGTTGAACACTGAAGCTTTCTTT. Protein: CASRELNTEAFF.

The chain employs TRBV27 and TRBJ1-2, with D possibly matching TRBD1 (6 bases). The ends were cut back, 4 bases at V and 1 base at J, with 7 bases in the middle. Germline CDR1 is MNHEY and CDR2 is SMNVEV (reference sequence). The CDR3 contains 13 residues. This CDR3 is CASSSQGNYGYTF. CDR3 DNA sequence: TGTGCCAGCAGTTCACAGGGTAACTATGGCTACACCTTC.

The chain combines TRBV19 with TRBJ1-1; the match to TRBD1 covers 8 bases. The V gene end was trimmed by 9 bases and the J gene end by 4 bases; junction bases not matched to a gene: 4. Germline V gene sequence: CDR1 LNHDA, CDR2 SQIVND (reference sequence). The CDR3 sequence is 12 residues long. CDR3 sequence (DNA): TGTGCCAGCAGGACAGGGCGCACTGAAGCTTTCTTT. Translating it yields CASRTGRTEAFF.

The chain employs TRBV4-3 and TRBJ2-3; 11 nucleotides align to TRBD2. The CDR3 is 18 amino acids. V lost 4 bases, J lost 6 bases, and 15 bases stayed unmatched. The germline V gene encodes CDR1 LGHNA and CDR2 YSLEER. The CDR3 loop reads CASSRRSLLAGVGDTQYF. The CDR3 nucleotides read TGCGCCAGCAGCCGACGGTCCTTACTAGCGGGAGTTGGGGATACGCAGTATTTT.